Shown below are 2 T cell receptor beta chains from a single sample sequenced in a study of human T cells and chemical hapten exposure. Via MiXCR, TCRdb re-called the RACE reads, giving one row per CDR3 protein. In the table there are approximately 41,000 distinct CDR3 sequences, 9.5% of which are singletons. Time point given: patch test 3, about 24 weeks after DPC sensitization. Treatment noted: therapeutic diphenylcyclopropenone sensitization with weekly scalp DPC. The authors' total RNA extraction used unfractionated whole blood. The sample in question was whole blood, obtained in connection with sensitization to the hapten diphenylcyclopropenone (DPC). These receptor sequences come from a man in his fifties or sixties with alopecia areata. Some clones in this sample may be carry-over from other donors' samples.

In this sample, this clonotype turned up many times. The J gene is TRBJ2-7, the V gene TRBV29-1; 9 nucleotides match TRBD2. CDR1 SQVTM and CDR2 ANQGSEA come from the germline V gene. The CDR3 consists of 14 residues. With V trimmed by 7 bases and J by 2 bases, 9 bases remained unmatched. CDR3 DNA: TGCAGCGCCCTAAATATAGCGGGAGCCTACGAGCAGTACTTC. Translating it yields CSALNIAGAYEQYF.

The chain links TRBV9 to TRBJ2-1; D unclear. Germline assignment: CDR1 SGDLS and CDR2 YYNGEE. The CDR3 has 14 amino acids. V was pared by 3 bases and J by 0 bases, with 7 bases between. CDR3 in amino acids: CASSEGNSYNEQFF. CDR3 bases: TGTGCCAGCAGCGAGGGTAACTCCTACAATGAGCAGTTCTTC. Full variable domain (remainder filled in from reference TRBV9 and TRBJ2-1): DSGVTQTPKHLITATGQRVTLRCSPRSGDLSVYWYQQSLDQGLQFLIQYYNGEERAKGNILERFSAQQFPDLHSELNLSSLELGDSALYFCASSEGNSYNEQFFGPGTRLTVL.